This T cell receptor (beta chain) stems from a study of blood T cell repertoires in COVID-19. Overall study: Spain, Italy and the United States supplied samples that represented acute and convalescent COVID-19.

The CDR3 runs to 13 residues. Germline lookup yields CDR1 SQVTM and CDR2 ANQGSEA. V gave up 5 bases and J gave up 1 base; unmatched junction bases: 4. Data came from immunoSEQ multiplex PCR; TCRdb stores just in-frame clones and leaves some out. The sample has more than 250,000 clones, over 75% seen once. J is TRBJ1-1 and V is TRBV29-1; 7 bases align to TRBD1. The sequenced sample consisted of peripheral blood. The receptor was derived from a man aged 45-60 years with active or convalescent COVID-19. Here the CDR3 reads CSVTRQGNTEAFF. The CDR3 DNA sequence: TGCAGCGTTACTAGACAGGGGAACACTGAAGCTTTCTTT. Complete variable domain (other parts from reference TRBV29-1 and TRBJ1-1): SAVISQKPSRDICQRGTSLTIQCQVDSQVTMMFWYRQQPGQSLTLIATANQGSEATYESGFVIDKFPISRPNLTFSTLTVSNMSPEDSSIYLCSVTRQGNTEAFFGQGTRLTVV.